Presented here are 6 T cell receptor beta chains from one specimen sequenced in a study of blood T cells in healthy people across ages. A second PCR, run for roughly 7 to 12 cycles, used a sample-barcoded 5' primer plus a J-beta primer mix. TCRdb reprocessed the 5' RACE reads with MiXCR, giving one entry per CDR3 protein. The sample contains 850,000 to 1,000,000 distinct CDR3 sequences, about 44% of which appear only once. Sequenced: blood. Every receptor here comes from a man aged 25 to 40 in good health.

The chain employs TRBV20-1 and TRBJ2-5, with TRBD1 as a possible D gene (7 bases). From germline, CDR1 is DFQATT and CDR2 SNEGSKA (reference sequence). The CDR3 is made up of 15 amino acids. V lost 1 base and J 2 bases, leaving 14 bases between the germline ends. This chain's CDR3 is CSARGGTALQETQYF. The CDR3 DNA follows: TGCAGTGCTAGAGGCGGGACAGCGCTTCAAGAGACCCAGTACTTC.

CDR3: CASSQMGLGNEKLFF. CDR3 bases: TGTGCCAGCAGCCAAATGGGACTCGGTAATGAAAAACTGTTTTTT. The chain recombines TRBV14 with TRBJ1-4, with D perhaps TRBD1 (5 bases). Trimming took off 2 bases at V and 4 bases at J, with 11 bases between the two ends. Germline CDR1 reads SGHDN; CDR2 reads FVKESK. The CDR3 has 15 amino acids.

This clonotype appeared a single time. The rearrangement uses TRBV15 and TRBJ1-2, with 8 bases matching TRBD1. Germline-derived CDR1 and CDR2 are LNHNV and YYDKDF (reference sequence). Trimming cost V 4 bases and J 5 bases; bases outside gene matches: 3. The length of the CDR3 is 13 residues. The CDR3 coding sequence is TGTGCCACCAGCACGGACAGGGCTTATGGCTACACCTTC. Translating gives CATSTDRAYGYTF.

The V call is TRBV6-2 or TRBV6-3, the J call TRBJ2-7; 7 bases line up with TRBD1. The junction had 5 bases not matched to a gene; V was cut back by 6 bases and J by 3 bases. Germline assignment: CDR1 MNHEY and CDR2 SVGEGT. This CDR3 spans 13 amino acids. The CDR3 is CASRGQLVYEQYF. In DNA form, the CDR3 reads TGTGCCAGCAGGGGACAGTTGGTCTACGAGCAGTACTTC.

This clonotype has a handful of counts. J is TRBJ1-5 and V is TRBV29-1, with TRBD1 as a possible D gene (6 bases). This CDR3 contains 12 residues. The V and J ends lost 4 bases and 4 bases respectively, with 8 bases between them. The germline V gene has CDR1 SQVTM and CDR2 ANQGSEA. CDR3 in amino acids: CSVGQANQPQHF. The CDR3 bases are TGCAGCGTTGGACAGGCGAATCAGCCCCAGCATTTT.

The chain recombines TRBV10-3 with TRBJ2-3; 8 bases map to TRBD1. The length of the CDR3 is 15 residues. Per the germline V gene, CDR1 is ENHRY and CDR2 is SYGVKD. Germline trimming cut 5 bases from V and 0 bases from J; bases unmatched to any gene: 4. The CDR3 sequence is CAISRQGISTDTQYF. As DNA, the CDR3 is TGTGCCATCAGTAGACAGGGGATAAGCACAGATACGCAGTATTTT.